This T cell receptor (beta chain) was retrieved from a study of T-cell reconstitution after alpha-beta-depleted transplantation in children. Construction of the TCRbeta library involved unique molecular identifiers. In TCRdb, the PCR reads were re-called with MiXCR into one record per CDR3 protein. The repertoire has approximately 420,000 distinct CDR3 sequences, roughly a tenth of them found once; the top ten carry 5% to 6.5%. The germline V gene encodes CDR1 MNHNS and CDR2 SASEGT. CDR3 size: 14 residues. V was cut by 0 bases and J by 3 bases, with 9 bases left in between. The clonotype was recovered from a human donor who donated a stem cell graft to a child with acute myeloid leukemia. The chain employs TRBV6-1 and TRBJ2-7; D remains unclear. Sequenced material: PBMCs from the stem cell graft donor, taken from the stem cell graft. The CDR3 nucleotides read TGTGCCAGCAGTGAAGCTTTGGACGGCTACGAGCAGTACTTC. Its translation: CASSEALDGYEQYF.